A single T cell receptor beta chain is shown here with its context. In its sample, this clone was seen once. Its antigen is currently not known. There are no base qualities to consult, and no much larger clone falls within one base. V and J are trimmed by 7 bases and 4 bases, and the gene matches miss 7 bases of the junction. Per the germline V gene (reference sequence), LNHDA is the CDR1 and SQIVND is the CDR2. There are 14 amino acids in the CDR3, from cysteine to phenylalanine inclusive. Left in the record is the CDR3 DNA by itself, 42 bases read in frame from the first base. Each collaborating institution followed its own protocols to collect whole blood in K2EDTA tubes. For TCRbeta analysis, collaborators shipped samples as frozen whole blood, isolated PBMCs, or DNA extracted from either of those sample types. The data stem from a study of blood T cell repertoires in COVID-19 (dated by TCRdb to 2018 to 2021). For the study in its entirety: Samples from collaborators originated in the United States, Italy and Spain and spanned both the acute and convalescent phases of COVID-19. The prospective study material was composed of cDNA or gDNA derived from T cells, B-cell-depleted T cells, or PBMCs. Deeply sampled blood TCRbeta repertoires from subjects exposed to, actively infected with, or recovered from COVID-19 were included in the dataset. The repertoires were made available in a free public database intended to serve as a resource for research on the immune response to SARS-CoV-2. Samples were obtained from the ongoing ImmuneRACE study (first 160 participants) and from 1,200 or so subjects provided by 6 global collaborators. Sample metadata almost always included a de-identified subject ID, COVID-19 status, age in years and sex. HLA class I and class II types, where available, came from metadata supplied by the sample provider rather than from assay-based typing. Study-wide findings and limitations: The quantity of clinical and demographic metadata differed by source and by participant and was supplied without curation.

TCRbeta CDR3 regions were amplified from genomic DNA by means of the immunoSEQ Assay, a bias-controlled multiplex PCR. Processing in the source paper ran as follows. Within the assay, amplification of reference gene primers was used to estimate how many nucleated cells each sample contained. To quantify the absolute abundance of each unique TCRbeta CDR3 rearrangement, sequence reads were collapsed and filtered. For each sample, productive Simpson clonality was calculated by taking the square root of Simpson's diversity index across productive rearrangements. TCRdb provides this immuneACCESS table in a form limited to in-frame rearrangements. Some clones are lacking; in checked studies, under half of them reflect an unresolved V gene, and why the rest are absent is not known. For V, J and clone size, that table is used; D and trimming come from the DNA. The sample yields 150,000 to 200,000 clones; around four fifths were counted once. 2.8% of the sample lies in the top ten.

The clonotype comes from a man aged 65 to 79 with acute or convalescent COVID-19. The chain is made from TRBV19 and TRBJ1-5; TRBD1 aligns with 7 central bases. The sample consisted of peripheral blood. The CDR3 corresponds to CASTGRQGNQPQHF. The nucleotide sequence is given as TGTGCCAGTACAGGAAGACAGGGAAATCAGCCCCAGCATTTT. With the rest looked up from the reference TRBV19 and TRBJ1-5 genes rather than sequenced, the full variable domain is DGGITQSPKYLFRKEGQNVTLSCEQNLNHDAMYWYRQDPGQGLRLIYYSQIVNDFQKGDIAEGYSVSREKKESFPLTVTSAQKNPTAFYLCASTGRQGNQPQHFGDGTRLSIL.